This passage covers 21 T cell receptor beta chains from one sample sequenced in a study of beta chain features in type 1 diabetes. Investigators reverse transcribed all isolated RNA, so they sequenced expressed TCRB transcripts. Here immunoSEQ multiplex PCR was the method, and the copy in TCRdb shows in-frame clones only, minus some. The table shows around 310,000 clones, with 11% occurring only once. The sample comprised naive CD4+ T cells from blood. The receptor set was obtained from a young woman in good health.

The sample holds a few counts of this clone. The CDR3 spells CASSIARQGAYEQYF. CDR3 bases: TGTGCCAGTAGTATAGCGCGGCAGGGGGCCTACGAGCAGTACTTC. This chain joins TRBV19 and TRBJ2-7; 7 bases line up with TRBD1. The CDR3 is made up of 15 amino acids. J gave up 2 bases and V 1 base, and 5 bases lay outside the gene matches. Germline assignment: CDR1 LNHDA and CDR2 SQIVND (reference sequence). Filled out from reference TRBV19 and TRBJ2-7, the complete variable domain reads DGGITQSPKYLFRKEGQNVTLSCEQNLNHDAMYWYRQDPGQGLRLIYYSQIVNDFQKGDIAEGYSVSREKKESFPLTVTSAQKNPTAFYLCASSIARQGAYEQYFGPGTRLTVT.

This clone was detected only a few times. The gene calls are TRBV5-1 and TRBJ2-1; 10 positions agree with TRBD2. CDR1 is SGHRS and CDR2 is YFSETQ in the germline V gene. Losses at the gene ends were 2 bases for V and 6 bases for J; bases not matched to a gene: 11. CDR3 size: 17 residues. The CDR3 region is CASSFLAGEIMSNEQFF. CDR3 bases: TGCGCCAGCAGCTTTCTAGCGGGAGAGATTATGAGCAATGAGCAGTTCTTC.

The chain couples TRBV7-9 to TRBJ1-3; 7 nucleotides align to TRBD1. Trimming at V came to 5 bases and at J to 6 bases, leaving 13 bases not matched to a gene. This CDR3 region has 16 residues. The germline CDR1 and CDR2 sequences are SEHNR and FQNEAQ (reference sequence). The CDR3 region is CASSGPRDRAKNTIYF. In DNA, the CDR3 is TGTGCCAGCAGCGGCCCCCGGGACAGAGCAAAAAACACCATATATTTT.

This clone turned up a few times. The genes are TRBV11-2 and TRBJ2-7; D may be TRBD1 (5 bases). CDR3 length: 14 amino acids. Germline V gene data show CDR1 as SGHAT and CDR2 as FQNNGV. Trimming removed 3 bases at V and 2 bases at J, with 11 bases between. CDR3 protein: CASSFEVGAYEQYF. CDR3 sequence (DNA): TGTGCCAGCAGCTTCGAGGTAGGGGCCTACGAGCAGTACTTC.

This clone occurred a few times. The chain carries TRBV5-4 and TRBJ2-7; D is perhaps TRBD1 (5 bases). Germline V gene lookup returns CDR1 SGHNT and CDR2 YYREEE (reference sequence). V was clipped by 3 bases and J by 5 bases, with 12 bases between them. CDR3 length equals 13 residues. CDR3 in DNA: TGTGCCAGCAGCTCGGTAGGGGTGCACGAGCAGTACTTC. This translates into CASSSVGVHEQYF.

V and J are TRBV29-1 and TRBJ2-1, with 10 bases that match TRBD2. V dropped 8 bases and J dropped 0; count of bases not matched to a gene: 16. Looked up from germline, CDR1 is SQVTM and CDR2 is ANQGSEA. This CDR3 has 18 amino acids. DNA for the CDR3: TGCAGCATAGGCGTTGTACCTAGCGGGAGTCCCTCCTACAATGAGCAGTTCTTC. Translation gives CSIGVVPSGSPSYNEQFF.

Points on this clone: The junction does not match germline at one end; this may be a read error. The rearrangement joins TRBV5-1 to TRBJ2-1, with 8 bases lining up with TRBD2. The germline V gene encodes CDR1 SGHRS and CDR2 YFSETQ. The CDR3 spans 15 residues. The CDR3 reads CASSRLANSNNEQFF. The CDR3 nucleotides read TGCGCCAGCAGCCGACTAGCGAACTCCAACAATGAGCAGTTCTTC.

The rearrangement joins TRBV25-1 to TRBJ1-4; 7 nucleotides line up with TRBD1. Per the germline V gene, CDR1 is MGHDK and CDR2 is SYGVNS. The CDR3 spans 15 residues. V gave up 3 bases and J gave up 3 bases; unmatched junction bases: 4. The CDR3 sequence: CASSDDRAANEKLFF. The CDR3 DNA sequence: TGTGCCAGCAGTGATGACAGGGCTGCTAATGAAAAACTGTTTTTT. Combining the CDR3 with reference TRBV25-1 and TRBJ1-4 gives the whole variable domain EADIYQTPRYLVIGTGKKITLECSQTMGHDKMYWYQQDPGMELHLIHYSYGVNSTEKGDLSSESTVSRIRTEHFPLTLESARPSHTSQYLCASSDDRAANEKLFFGSGTQLSVL.

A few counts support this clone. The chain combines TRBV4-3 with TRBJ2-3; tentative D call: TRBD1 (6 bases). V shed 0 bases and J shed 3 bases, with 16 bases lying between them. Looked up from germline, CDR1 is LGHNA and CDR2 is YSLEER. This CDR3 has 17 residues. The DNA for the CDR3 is TGCGCCAGCAGCCAAGATTACAACAGGGAAGGAACAGATACGCAGTATTTT. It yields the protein CASSQDYNREGTDTQYF.

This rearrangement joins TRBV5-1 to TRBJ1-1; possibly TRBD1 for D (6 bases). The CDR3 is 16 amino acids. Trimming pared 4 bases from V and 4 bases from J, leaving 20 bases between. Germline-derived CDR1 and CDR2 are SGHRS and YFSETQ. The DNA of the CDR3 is TGCGCCAGCAGCCCACAGGGTTCAGGGCTGGGCACTGAAGCTTTCTTT. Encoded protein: CASSPQGSGLGTEAFF.

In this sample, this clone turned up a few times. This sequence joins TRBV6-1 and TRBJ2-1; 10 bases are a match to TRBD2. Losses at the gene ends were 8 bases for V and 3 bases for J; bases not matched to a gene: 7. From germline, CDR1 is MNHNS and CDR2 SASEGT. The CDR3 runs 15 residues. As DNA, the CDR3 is TGTGCCAGCCAGATAGCGGGAGGAAGCTACAATGAGCAGTTCTTC. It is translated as CASQIAGGSYNEQFF.

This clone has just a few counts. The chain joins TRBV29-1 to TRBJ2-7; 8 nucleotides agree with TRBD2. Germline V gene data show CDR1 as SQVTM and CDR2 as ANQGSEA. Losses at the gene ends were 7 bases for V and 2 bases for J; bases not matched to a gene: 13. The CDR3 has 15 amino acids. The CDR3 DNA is TGCAGCGCCGGACTAGCTCAAGATGGGACCTACGAGCAGTACTTC. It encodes CSAGLAQDGTYEQYF.

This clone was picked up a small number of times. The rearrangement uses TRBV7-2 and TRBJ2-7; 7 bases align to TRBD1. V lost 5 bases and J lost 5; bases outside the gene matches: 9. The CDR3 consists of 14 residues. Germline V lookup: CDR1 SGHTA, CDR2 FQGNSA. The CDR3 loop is CASSRQGKGHEQYF. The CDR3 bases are TGTGCCAGCAGCCGACAGGGTAAGGGGCACGAGCAGTACTTC.

CDR3 DNA: TGTGCCAGCTCACCACCGCGACTAGCCGGCACAGATACGCAGTATTTT. Encoded protein: CASSPPRLAGTDTQYF. The chain links TRBV18 to TRBJ2-3; 7 bases align to TRBD2. With 0 bases clipped from V and 1 base from J, the junction kept 4 bases outside the gene matches. The length of the CDR3 is 16 residues. Germline V gene sequence: CDR1 KGHSH, CDR2 LQKENI.

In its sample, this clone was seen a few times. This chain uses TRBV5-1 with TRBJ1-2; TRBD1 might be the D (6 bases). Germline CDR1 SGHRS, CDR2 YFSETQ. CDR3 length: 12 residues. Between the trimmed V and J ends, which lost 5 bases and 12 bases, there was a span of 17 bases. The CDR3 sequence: CASSSTGQLHTF. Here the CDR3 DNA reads TGCGCCAGCAGTTCCACCGGACAGTTACACACCTTC.

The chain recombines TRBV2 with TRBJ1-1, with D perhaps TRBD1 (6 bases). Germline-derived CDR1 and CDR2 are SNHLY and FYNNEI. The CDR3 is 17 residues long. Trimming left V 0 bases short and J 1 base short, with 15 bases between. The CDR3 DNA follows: TGTGCCAGCAGTGAAGCCGCGGCCGGGACACCGAACACTGAAGCTTTCTTT. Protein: CASSEAAAGTPNTEAFF.

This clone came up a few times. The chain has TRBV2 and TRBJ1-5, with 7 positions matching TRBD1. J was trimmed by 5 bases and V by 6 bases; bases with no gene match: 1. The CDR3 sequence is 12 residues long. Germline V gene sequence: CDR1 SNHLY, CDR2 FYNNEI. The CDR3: CASSTGDQPQHF. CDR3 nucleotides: TGTGCCAGCAGCACAGGGGATCAGCCCCAGCATTTT.

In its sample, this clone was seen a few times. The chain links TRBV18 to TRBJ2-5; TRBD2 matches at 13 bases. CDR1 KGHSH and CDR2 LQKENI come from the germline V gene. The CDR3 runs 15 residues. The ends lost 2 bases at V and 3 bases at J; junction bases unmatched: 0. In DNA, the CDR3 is TGTGCCAGCTCACCAGGGACTAGCGGGGAAGAGACCCAGTACTTC. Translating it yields CASSPGTSGEETQYF.

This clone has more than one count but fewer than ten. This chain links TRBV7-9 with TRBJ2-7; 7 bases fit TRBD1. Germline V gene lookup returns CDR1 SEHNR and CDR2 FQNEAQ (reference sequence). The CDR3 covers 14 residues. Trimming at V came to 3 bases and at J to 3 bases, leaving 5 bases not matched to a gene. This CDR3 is CASSFQGDNYEQYF. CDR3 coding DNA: TGTGCCAGCAGCTTTCAGGGGGATAACTACGAGCAGTACTTC.

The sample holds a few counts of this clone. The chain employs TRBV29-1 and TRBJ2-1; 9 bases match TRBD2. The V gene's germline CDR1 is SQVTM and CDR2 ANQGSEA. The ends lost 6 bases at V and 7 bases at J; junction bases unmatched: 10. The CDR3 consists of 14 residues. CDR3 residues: CSVDTSGLGNEQFF. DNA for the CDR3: TGCAGCGTGGATACTAGCGGGTTAGGTAATGAGCAGTTCTTC.

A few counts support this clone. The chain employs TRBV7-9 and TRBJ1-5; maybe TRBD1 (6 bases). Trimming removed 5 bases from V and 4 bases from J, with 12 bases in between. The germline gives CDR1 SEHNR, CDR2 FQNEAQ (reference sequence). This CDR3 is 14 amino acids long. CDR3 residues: CASSLQGINQPQHF. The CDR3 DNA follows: TGTGCCAGCAGCCTCCAGGGGATTAATCAGCCCCAGCATTTT.